The source of this T cell receptor (beta chain) is a study of regulatory T cells in long-lasting Graves disease. Findings of the study overall: Persistent disease exhibited a predilection for TRBV28, TRBJ1-2 and TRBJ2-5. Lower TCR diversity characterized persistent Graves' patients relative to newly diagnosed patients.

There are many counts of this clonotype. Its specificity is not known. Sequencing libraries for TCR beta were prepared with iRepertoire HTBI primers and Arm-PCR of CDR3 regions. Using its own MiXCR run on the multiplex PCR reads, TCRdb lists one record per CDR3 protein. The sample records 310,000 or so distinct CDR3 sequences, approximately 20% being singletons. The time point denotes: persistent/refractory GD, antithyroid drugs over 5 years with positive TRAb. The TCR library was made from RNA that had been extracted from PBMCs in TRIzol. Guidelines of the American Thyroid Association were used to diagnose Graves' disease. Germline lookup yields CDR1 SQVTM and CDR2 ANQGSEA. This CDR3 has 12 amino acids. Trimming took off 5 bases at V and 5 bases at J, with 12 bases between the two ends.

The specimen was peripheral blood mononuclear cells (PBMCs), collected when the disease was refractory, from a patient treated with antithyroid drugs. V gene TRBV29-1 combines with J gene TRBJ1-1; TRBD1 is a possible D gene (6 bases). This TCR was sampled from a female donor with Graves disease. CDR3 nucleotides: TGCAGCGTTTCACAGGGTAGGACTGAAGCTTTCTTT. Its protein is CSVSQGRTEAFF.